Listed below are T cell receptor beta chains from one sample, sequenced in a study of human T cells and chemical hapten exposure. TCRdb analysed the RACE reads with MiXCR anew, one entry per CDR3 protein. The data hold approximately 370,000 distinct CDR3 sequences, with about 5% observed a single time. Here the sequenced sample was whole blood, taken in connection with sensitization to the hapten diphenylcyclopropenone (DPC). The origin of the receptors is a woman aged 18-35 years with alopecia areata. Some clones in this sample may be carry-over from other donors' samples. The CDR3 runs from the conserved cysteine through the conserved F or W. A D gene is named only where the DNA matches it firmly. For some rows the clone size is stated as once, few or many, or as a class when expanded; others skip it.

V gene	D gene	clone size	J gene	CDR3 DNA	CDR3 protein
TRBV29-1	.	.	TRBJ1-6	TGCAGCGCCATAACAGGGTCCGGCTCACCCCTCCACTTT	CSAITGSGSPLHF
TRBV12-3/TRBV12-4	TRBD2	many	TRBJ2-7	TGTGCCAGCAGTCGCGGGACTAGCGGGGGGGCGTCCTACGAGCAGTACTTC	CASSRGTSGGASYEQYF
TRBV5-6	TRBD1	many	TRBJ1-2	TGTGCCAGCAGCTTGGGGACAGGGTTCTATGGCTACACCTTC	CASSLGTGFYGYTF
TRBV11-3	.	.	TRBJ1-1	TGTGCCGGCTGGCGACTGAACACTGAAGCTTTCTTT	CAGWRLNTEAFF
TRBV7-9	.	many	TRBJ2-7	TGTGCCAGCAGCTTAAGCCAGGGGTCCTACGAGCAGTACTTC	CASSLSQGSYEQYF
TRBV7-8	.	.	TRBJ1-5	TGTGCCAGCAGCTTAAGGGTGTCAGCTAGCAATCAGCCCCAGCATTTT	CASSLRVSASNQPQHF
TRBV10-3	.	many	TRBJ2-5	TGTGCCATCAGTGAGGCCCGGGGGTTAGAGACCCAGTACTTC	CAISEARGLETQYF
TRBV15	.	.	TRBJ1-5	TGTGCCACCAGCAGAGATGACTCGTTGGGGTATAGCAATCAGCCCCAGCATTTT	CATSRDDSLGYSNQPQHF
TRBV9	TRBD1	many	TRBJ2-2	TGTGCCAGCAGCCCCCACGGACAGGGGATCACCGGGGAGCTGTTTTTT	CASSPHGQGITGELFF
TRBV7-2	.	few	TRBJ1-3	TGTGCCAGCAGCAGAGGACAATTCGACACCATATATTTT	CASSRGQFDTIYF
TRBV29-1	TRBD1	many	TRBJ2-1	TGCAGCGTTGAAGATCGGGGCAGGGGGCTTGAGCAGTTCTTC	CSVEDRGRGLEQFF
TRBV5-4	.	many	TRBJ1-3	TGTGCCAGCAGCTTGGGACAGAATTCTGGAAACACCATATATTTT	CASSLGQNSGNTIYF
TRBV6-5	.	.	TRBJ2-3	TGTGCCAGCAGTTACGGGGGACTAGATACGCAGTATTTT	CASSYGGLDTQYF
TRBV12-3/TRBV12-4	TRBD1	many	TRBJ1-6	TGTGCCAGCAGTTCATGGACAGGGCTTAATTCACCCCTCCACTTT	CASSSWTGLNSPLHF
TRBV10-3	.	few	TRBJ2-5	TGTGCCATCAGGGCGACGGACGGCTACCAAGAGACCCAGTACTTC	CAIRATDGYQETQYF
TRBV6-2/TRBV6-3	TRBD1	few	TRBJ1-1	TGTGCCATCTACTCAGGACAGGGGACTGAAGCTTTCTTT	CAIYSGQGTEAFF
TRBV9	.	many	TRBJ1-1	TGTGCCAGCAGCGTAGGACAAATGAACACTGAAGCTTTCTTT	CASSVGQMNTEAFF
TRBV3-1	.	few	TRBJ1-2	TGTGCCAGCAGCCAAGATCGTTCAGGGGCAGGTGGCTACACCTTC	CASSQDRSGAGGYTF
TRBV3-1	.	few	TRBJ1-2	TGTGCCAGCCTGTCAAGCGCCCGCACTAACTATGGCTACACCTTC	CASLSSARTNYGYTF
TRBV7-3	.	few	TRBJ2-2	TGTGCCAGCAGAGGCCCCAACACCGGGGAGCTGTTTTTT	CASRGPNTGELFF
TRBV12-3/TRBV12-4	.	.	TRBJ1-2	TGTGCCAGCAGTCCTGGACAGAAATTCTATGGCTACACCTTC	CASSPGQKFYGYTF
TRBV5-5	.	.	TRBJ1-4	TGTGCCAGCAGCTTGGGGATATCTAATGAAAAACTGTTTTTT	CASSLGISNEKLFF
TRBV11-2	TRBD1	few	TRBJ1-1	TGTGCCAGCAGCCCCACCGGGACAGACCTGAACACTGAAGCTTTCTTT	CASSPTGTDLNTEAFF
TRBV29-1	TRBD1	many	TRBJ2-5	TGCAGCGCCAGGACAGGAAAAGAGACCCAGTACTTC	CSARTGKETQYF
TRBV6-6	.	.	TRBJ2-1	TGTGCCAGCCTAAGAAGAGGGCAGGGAGAGAACAATGAGCAGTTCTTC	CASLRRGQGENNEQFF
TRBV11-2	.	few	TRBJ2-4	TGTGCCAGCAGCTTTGGGGCCCTAGCCAAAAACATTCAGTACTTC	CASSFGALAKNIQYF
TRBV5-4	.	.	TRBJ1-1	TGTGCCAGCAGCCGGCAGTTAGAGGACACTGAAGCTTTCTTT	CASSRQLEDTEAFF
TRBV7-2	.	many	TRBJ2-3	TGTGCCAGCAGCTCCCCCCCGCTCGGCACAGATACGCAGTATTTT	CASSSPPLGTDTQYF
TRBV6-2/TRBV6-3	.	many	TRBJ1-2	TGTGCCAGCAGTTACTCTCCACAAGGGACGGATGGCTACACCTTC	CASSYSPQGTDGYTF
TRBV6-5	TRBD1	few	TRBJ1-2	TGTGCCAGCCGACCAACCGGGACAGGAACATATGGCTACACCTTC	CASRPTGTGTYGYTF
TRBV7-9	TRBD1	many	TRBJ2-2	TGTGCCAGCAGCCCACGGACAGGGCTCCGGGAGCTGTTTTTT	CASSPRTGLRELFF
TRBV6-2/TRBV6-3	TRBD2	many	TRBJ2-1	TGTGCCAGCAAGCCTATAGCGGGGGCAACCTCCTACAATGAGCAGTTCTTC	CASKPIAGATSYNEQFF
TRBV5-1	TRBD1	few	TRBJ1-5	TGCGCCAGCAGCTTGGAAGGGGGCGCGTATCAGCCCCAGCATTTT	CASSLEGGAYQPQHF
TRBV14	.	few	TRBJ1-1	TGTGCCAGCAGCCAAGAGATAACAGGGACTGAAGCTTTCTTT	CASSQEITGTEAFF
TRBV20-1	.	.	TRBJ1-2	TGCAGTGCATTAGGGGACGATAACTATGGCTACACCTTC	CSALGDDNYGYTF
TRBV7-3	.	few	TRBJ2-1	TGTGCCAGCAGCTTCGGGACGGTGGGTTACAATGAGCAGTTCTTC	CASSFGTVGYNEQFF
TRBV4-2	TRBD1	.	TRBJ2-1	TGTGCCAGCAGCCAAGGGACAGGGAACCATGAGCAGTTCTTC	CASSQGTGNHEQFF
TRBV6-6	.	.	TRBJ1-6	TGTGCCAGCAGCACCTATGAGGCGAGCTCCTATAATTCACCCCTCCACTTT	CASSTYEASSYNSPLHF
TRBV27	.	.	TRBJ1-2	TGTGCCAGCAGTTTAACCGCCGCGGGGTATGGCTACACCTTC	CASSLTAAGYGYTF
TRBV6-2/TRBV6-3	.	few	TRBJ2-7	TGTGCCAGCAGCCGACAGGTCACAGACTACGAGCAGTACTTC	CASSRQVTDYEQYF
TRBV4-3	.	few	TRBJ1-5	TGCGCCAGCAGCCAAGATGAAGGTCAGCCCCAGCATTTT	CASSQDEGQPQHF
TRBV28	TRBD1	.	TRBJ1-1	TGTGCCAGCAACACGGGACAGGGTGCAACTGAAGCTTTCTTT	CASNTGQGATEAFF
TRBV6-1	TRBD1	few	TRBJ1-2	TGTGCCAGCAGTGAAAGGGCCAGGGGGCATGGCTACACCTTC	CASSERARGHGYTF
TRBV18	.	many	TRBJ1-2	TGTGCCAGCTCACCGGACCTAAACTATGGCTACACCTTC	CASSPDLNYGYTF
TRBV10-3	.	.	TRBJ1-1	TGTGCCATCAGTGAGTCGGCAGGAGGGAACACTGAAGCTTTCTTT	CAISESAGGNTEAFF
TRBV7-9	.	many	TRBJ2-3	TGTGCCAGCACGCGGGCGCAACCAGATAATACGCAGTATTTT	CASTRAQPDNTQYF
TRBV7-9	TRBD1	.	TRBJ2-3	TGTGCCAGCCGACAGGGGGCTACTAGCACAGATACGCAGTATTTT	CASRQGATSTDTQYF